What follows are 14 T cell receptor beta chains derived from one specimen sequenced in a study of cytomegalovirus exposure and HLA in healthy donors (dated by TCRdb to about 2017). Libraries were constructed by the immunoSEQ multiplex PCR assay. For the multiplex PCR, a mixture combining 60 forward primers for TCR Vbeta segments and 13 reverse primers for TCR Jbeta segments was used. Drawn from immuneACCESS, this table holds only the in-frame rearrangements with V and J called that TCRdb kept. Clones are partly lost; checked studies trace under half to an unresolved V gene and leave the rest unexplained. Counted in this sample were 190,000 or so clones; around 74% of them appeared once. Less than 2% of the sample rests with the top ten. What was sequenced was PBMCs. Receptors originate from a girl under 18 in good health and CMV-seropositive.

This clone has a single count. V gene TRBV10-3 combines with J gene TRBJ1-6; 7 bases are shared with TRBD1. V was pared by 5 bases and J by 7 bases, with 5 bases of the junction left unmatched. The CDR3 runs to 14 residues. Germline loops: CDR1 ENHRY, CDR2 SYGVKD. The CDR3 bases are TGTGCCATCAGTACCGACAGGGAGAATTCACCCCTCCACTTT. This sequence encodes CAISTDRENSPLHF.

V is TRBV5-4 and J is TRBJ2-2; 12 nucleotides align to TRBD2. This CDR3 region has 15 residues. Germline V gives CDR1 SGHNT, CDR2 YYREEE (reference sequence). V lost 5 bases, J lost 5 bases, and 4 bases stayed unmatched. The CDR3 is CASRTLAGGTGELFF. DNA for the CDR3: TGTGCCAGCAGAACACTAGCGGGGGGTACCGGGGAGCTGTTTTTT.

V usage is TRBV12-5 and J usage is TRBJ2-2; weak D call: TRBD2 (5 bases). This CDR3 has 14 residues. In germline, CDR1 is LGHNT, CDR2 FRNRAP. Between the trimmed V and J ends, which lost 0 bases and 8 bases, there was a span of 10 bases. The CDR3 region is CASGLVRGLGELFF. Written as DNA, the CDR3 is TGTGCTAGTGGTTTGGTACGGGGTTTGGGGGAGCTGTTTTTT.

V is TRBV11-2 and J is TRBJ2-1, with 11 bases aligning to TRBD2. Germline CDR1 SGHAT, CDR2 FQNNGV. Trimming cost V 5 bases and J 3 bases; bases outside gene matches: 6. The CDR3 runs to 16 residues. DNA of the CDR3: TGTGCCAGCAGCCCCGGGACTAGCGGACTCTACAATGAGCAGTTCTTC. Protein sequence: CASSPGTSGLYNEQFF.

V gene TRBV6-1 combines with J gene TRBJ2-7; D is unresolved. The germline V gene encodes CDR1 MNHNS and CDR2 SASEGT. This CDR3 contains 13 residues. V was clipped by 7 bases and J by 3 bases, with 13 bases between them. The CDR3 sequence is CASINKRNYEQYF. CDR3 bases: TGTGCCAGCATCAACAAGCGCAACTACGAGCAGTACTTC.

The chain couples TRBV4-1 to TRBJ1-6, with D possibly matching TRBD1 (5 bases). Germline V CDR1 and CDR2: MGHRA, YSYEKL. V dropped 0 bases and J dropped 8 bases, with 14 bases sitting between them. CDR3 length: 16 amino acids. In DNA form, the CDR3 reads TGCGCCAGCAGCCAAGATACTTTTGGAGGGGATTCACCCCTCCACTTT. Translated, it gives CASSQDTFGGDSPLHF.

This chain connects TRBV7-2 to TRBJ2-1; weak D call: TRBD2 (7 bases). Germline V gives CDR1 SGHTA, CDR2 FQGNSA. The length of the CDR3 is 16 residues. Trimming left V 3 bases short and J 3 bases short, with 15 bases between. CDR3 sequence reads: CASSFGGGPHYNEQFF. The CDR3 DNA sequence: TGTGCCAGCAGCTTCGGCGGGGGCCCCCACTACAATGAGCAGTTCTTC.

The rearrangement links TRBV5-6 to TRBJ2-5, with D perhaps matching TRBD2 (6 bases). The CDR3 consists of 15 residues. CDR1 is SGHDT and CDR2 is YYEEEE in the germline V gene. V was clipped by 0 bases and J by 7 bases, with 16 bases between them. The CDR3 loop is CASSLALGGSGTQYF. DNA of the CDR3: TGTGCCAGCAGCTTGGCCTTGGGGGGTAGCGGGACCCAGTACTTC.

This clone has a handful of counts. The rearrangement uses TRBV5-5 and TRBJ2-3; TRBD2 matches at 8 bases. There are 17 residues in the CDR3. Germline CDR1 is SGHKS and CDR2 is YYEKEE (reference sequence). The V segment lost 4 bases and the J segment 0 bases; nucleotides outside the gene matches: 10. The CDR3 region is CASSRGGGSLSTDTQYF. DNA for the CDR3: TGTGCCAGCAGCCGGGGGGGCGGGTCATTGAGCACAGATACGCAGTATTTT.

The V call is TRBV7-9, the J call TRBJ2-7; 9 bases line up with TRBD1. The V segment lost 3 bases and the J segment 2 bases; nucleotides outside the gene matches: 8. Germline V gene data show CDR1 as SEHNR and CDR2 as FQNEAQ (reference sequence). The CDR3 loop spans 16 amino acids. CDR3 nucleotides: TGTGCCAGCAGCTTGGAACCAGGGACAGGGACCTACGAGCAGTACTTC. It encodes CASSLEPGTGTYEQYF.

The V and J genes are TRBV6-1 and TRBJ2-3, with D hard to call. Germline CDR1 reads MNHNS; CDR2 reads SASEGT. This CDR3 has 11 residues. The V end lost 8 bases, the J end lost 4 bases, and 7 bases lay between the germline ends. For the CDR3, the DNA is TGTGCCAGCCTCCGAGCAGATACGCAGTATTTT. This codes for CASLRADTQYF.

The chain carries TRBV5-6 and TRBJ2-1; TRBD2 matches 9 bases. Losses at the gene ends were 1 base for V and 4 bases for J; bases not matched to a gene: 6. The CDR3 spans 16 residues. Germline V lookup: CDR1 SGHDT, CDR2 YYEEEE. CDR3 coding DNA: TGTGCCAGCAGCTTGTGGCTAGCGGGGACATACAATGAGCAGTTCTTC. Protein: CASSLWLAGTYNEQFF.

The CDR3 DNA reads as TGTGCCAGCAGCGCTGCAGGGGAAGGTACGAACACTGAAGCTTTCTTT. Protein sequence: CASSAAGEGTNTEAFF. The rearrangement joins TRBV4-2 to TRBJ1-1; maybe TRBD1 (6 bases). V lost 5 bases to trimming and J lost 1 base, with 17 bases between them. This CDR3 has 16 amino acids. Germline V gene lookup returns CDR1 LGHNA and CDR2 YNFKEQ.

The J gene is TRBJ2-7, the V gene TRBV19; 10 nucleotides align to TRBD2. Germline V gene lookup returns CDR1 LNHDA and CDR2 SQIVND (reference sequence). The CDR3 length is 15 residues. V was clipped by 6 bases and J by 2 bases; unmatched bases: 7. The CDR3 sequence: CASSPLAGVPYEQYF. In DNA form, the CDR3 reads TGTGCCAGTAGCCCCCTAGCGGGGGTTCCCTACGAGCAGTACTTC.